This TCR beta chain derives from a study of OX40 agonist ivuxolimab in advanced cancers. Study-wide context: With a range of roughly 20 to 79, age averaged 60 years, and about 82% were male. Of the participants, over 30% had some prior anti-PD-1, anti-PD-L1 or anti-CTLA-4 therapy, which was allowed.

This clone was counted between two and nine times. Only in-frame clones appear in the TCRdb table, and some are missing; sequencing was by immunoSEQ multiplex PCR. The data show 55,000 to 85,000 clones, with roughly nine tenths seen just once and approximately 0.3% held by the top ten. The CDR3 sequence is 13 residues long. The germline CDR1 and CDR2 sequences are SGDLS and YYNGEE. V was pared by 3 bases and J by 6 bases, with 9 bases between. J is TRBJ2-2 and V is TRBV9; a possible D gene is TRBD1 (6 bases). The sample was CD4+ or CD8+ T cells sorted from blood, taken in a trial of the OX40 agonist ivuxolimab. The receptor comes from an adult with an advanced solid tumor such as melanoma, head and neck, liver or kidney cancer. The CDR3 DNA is TGTGCCAGCAGCGAGCACAGGGCCGGGGAGCTGTTTTTT. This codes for CASSEHRAGELFF.